These T cell receptor beta chains were read from a single sample in a study of blood T cell repertoires in COVID-19. Profiled with immunoSEQ multiplex PCR; TCRdb holds only in-frame clones, not every one. This sample has 250,000 to 300,000 clones, with almost 90% found just once. Sequenced material: peripheral blood. These TCRs come from a young woman with COVID-19, enrolled during active disease. CDR3s include the opening cysteine and the closing phenylalanine or tryptophan. D genes are given only for firm matches. Rows may omit the clone size; those that give it use once, few, many or a size class.

V gene: TRBV7-2; J gene: TRBJ2-7; D gene: TRBD2; clone size: -; CDR3 protein: CASSLDLAGGPRYF; CDR3 DNA: TGTGCCAGCAGCTTAGATTTAGCGGGAGGGCCTCGTTACTTC
V gene: TRBV7-2; J gene: TRBJ2-4; D gene: TRBD2; clone size: -; CDR3 protein: CASSGIIAKNIQYF; CDR3 DNA: TGTGCCTCTAGCGGGATAATAGCCAAAAACATTCAGTACTTC
V gene: TRBV4-1; J gene: TRBJ1-5; D gene: TRBD1; clone size: -; CDR3 protein: CASSLGTANQPQHF; CDR3 DNA: TGCGCCAGCAGCCTTGGGACAGCCAATCAGCCCCAGCATTTT
V gene: TRBV9; J gene: TRBJ2-7; D gene: TRBD2; clone size: -; CDR3 protein: CASSVASGNYEQYF; CDR3 DNA: TGTGCCAGCAGCGTTGCCAGCGGGAACTACGAGCAGTACTTC
V gene: TRBV4-2; J gene: TRBJ2-5; D gene: TRBD2; clone size: -; CDR3 protein: CASSQGGLSGRGETQYF; CDR3 DNA: TGTGCCAGCAGCCAAGGAGGCCTTAGCGGGAGAGGAGAGACCCAGTACTTC
V gene: TRBV12-3/TRBV12-4; J gene: TRBJ2-7; D gene: -; clone size: once; CDR3 protein: CASSSGIYEQYF; CDR3 DNA: TGTGCCAGCTCATCAGGGATTTACGAGCAGTACTTC
V gene: TRBV5-1; J gene: TRBJ2-7; D gene: TRBD1; clone size: -; CDR3 protein: CASSLERGLVEQYF; CDR3 DNA: TGCGCCAGCAGCTTGGAAAGGGGGCTTGTGGAGCAGTACTTC
V gene: TRBV5-1; J gene: TRBJ2-7; D gene: TRBD1; clone size: -; CDR3 protein: CASSKGQGLYEQYF; CDR3 DNA: TGCGCCAGCAGCAAGGGACAGGGGTTGTACGAGCAGTACTTC
V gene: TRBV28; J gene: TRBJ2-7; D gene: TRBD2; clone size: -; CDR3 protein: CASSTTSGSRYEQYF; CDR3 DNA: TGTGCCAGCAGCACAACTAGCGGGAGTCGCTACGAGCAGTACTTC
V gene: TRBV7-2; J gene: TRBJ2-1; D gene: TRBD2; clone size: -; CDR3 protein: CASSFAGGPSEQFF; CDR3 DNA: TGTGCCAGCAGCTTCGCGGGAGGGCCCAGCGAGCAGTTCTTC